The 19 T cell receptor beta chains in this list originate from one sample, sequenced in a study of early T cells in non-severe SARS-CoV-2 infection. TCRdb ran MiXCR on the 5' RACE reads and lists one entry per CDR3 protein. The table records tens of thousands of distinct CDR3 sequences, under 15% of them present only once. This sample comprised whole blood, obtained at baseline. These receptors were taken from an adult who was a healthcare worker with PCR-confirmed SARS-CoV-2 infection or an uninfected control (not recorded which).

This clonotype was seen at least ten times. The chain has TRBV5-6 and TRBJ1-5; no clear D gene. V lost 0 bases and J lost 11, with 12 bases in between. There are 13 residues in the CDR3. Germline CDR1 is SGHDT and CDR2 is YYEEEE. DNA for the CDR3: TGTGCCAGCAGCTTGGCCGGCGTCCGTACCCAGCATTTT. Protein product: CASSLAGVRTQHF.

The J gene is TRBJ1-3, the V gene TRBV5-1; no clear D gene. Trimming took off 6 bases at V and 8 bases at J, with 15 bases between the two ends. The CDR3 totals 13 residues. Germline CDR1 reads SGHRS; CDR2 reads YFSETQ. CDR3 bases: TGCGCCAGCAAAGAAACGGGAGGAGACACCATATATTTT. The encoded protein is CASKETGGDTIYF.

This clonotype was counted a few times. The chain links TRBV29-1 to TRBJ1-2; 7 bases align to TRBD1. The CDR3 is made up of 12 amino acids. J gave up 5 bases and V 6 bases, and 6 bases lay outside the gene matches. From germline, CDR1 is SQVTM and CDR2 ANQGSEA. The CDR3 protein is CSVVGQEYGYTF. The CDR3 DNA sequence: TGCAGCGTCGTCGGACAGGAGTATGGCTACACCTTC.

There are many counts of this clonotype. The V gene is TRBV7-9, the J gene TRBJ2-7; 9 bases match TRBD2. The CDR3 runs to 15 residues. CDR1 SEHNR and CDR2 FQNEAQ come from the germline V gene (reference sequence). With 5 bases clipped from V and 2 bases from J, the junction kept 7 bases outside the gene matches. This chain's CDR3 is CASSPGLAPTYEQYF. The CDR3 DNA is TGTGCCAGCAGCCCCGGACTAGCGCCTACCTACGAGCAGTACTTC.

This clonotype was recorded at least ten times. CDR3 DNA sequence: TGCGCCAGCAGCTATCAAGTTGAGCAGTTCTTC. Amino acids: CASSYQVEQFF. This sequence joins TRBV5-1 and TRBJ2-1; D ambiguous. This CDR3 has 11 residues. Germline-derived CDR1 and CDR2 are SGHRS and YFSETQ. V was cut by 3 bases and J by 9 bases, with 7 bases left in between.

The table lists this clonotype with many counts. Mismatch with germline at one junction end may stem from a read error. The rearrangement joins TRBV6-6 to TRBJ2-1; 7 nucleotides match TRBD2. The CDR3 contains 12 residues. Germline loops: CDR1 MNHNY, CDR2 SVGAGI (reference sequence). The CDR3 DNA sequence: TGTGCCAGCAGCCGGGACTACGATGAGCAGTTCTTC. The encoded protein is CASSRDYDEQFF.

The V gene is TRBV20-1, the J gene TRBJ2-1; D gene unclear. Trimming took 5 bases from V and 1 from J, leaving 15 bases between them. This CDR3 has 15 residues. CDR1 and CDR2 from the germline V gene are DFQATT and SNEGSKA (reference sequence). In DNA form, the CDR3 reads TGCAGTGCTCCCGATCCCACTACTTCCTACAATGAGCAGTTCTTC. Translation: CSAPDPTTSYNEQFF.

This clonotype showed up many times. This chain uses TRBV29-1 with TRBJ1-2, with D possibly being TRBD1 (6 bases). Trimming shortened V by 3 bases and J by 4 bases, and 9 bases separated the two germline ends. The CDR3 is made up of 12 amino acids. The germline CDR1 and CDR2 sequences are SQVTM and ANQGSEA. The CDR3 coding sequence is TGCAGCGTTGAGAGGGACATCTATGGCTACACCTTC. Amino acids: CSVERDIYGYTF.

The chain joins TRBV28 to TRBJ2-7; D is ambiguous. The germline V gene has CDR1 MDHEN and CDR2 SYDVKM. V was shortened by 5 bases and J by 3 bases, with 11 bases between the two germline ends. The CDR3 loop spans 13 amino acids. This CDR3 reads CASSIPHNYEQYF. The CDR3 DNA sequence: TGTGCCAGCAGTATCCCACACAACTACGAGCAGTACTTC.

The chain uses TRBV6-1 and TRBJ1-6, with TRBD1 matching 9 bases. The CDR3 sequence is 14 residues long. Trimming cost V 4 bases and J 10 bases; bases outside gene matches: 5. The germline V gene has CDR1 MNHNS and CDR2 SASEGT. The CDR3 nucleotides are TGTGCCAGCAGTGGGGACAGGGTACGATCACCCCTCCACTTT. The encoded protein is CASSGDRVRSPLHF.

The chain uses TRBV29-1 and TRBJ2-1, with D possibly matching TRBD2 (5 bases). This CDR3 contains 11 residues. CDR1 is SQVTM, CDR2 ANQGSEA, per germline. V was clipped by 6 bases and J by 12 bases, with 15 bases between them. The CDR3 spells CSVGREGVQFF. CDR3 coding DNA: TGCAGCGTCGGCCGTGAGGGCGTGCAGTTCTTC.

In this sample, this clonotype turned up a few times. CDR3 nucleotide sequence: TGTGCCAGCAGCCAAGATTGGGGCTACGAGCAGTACTTC. Amino acids: CASSQDWGYEQYF. The V gene is TRBV4-2, the J gene TRBJ2-7; D is uncertain. The V end lost 0 bases, the J end lost 3 bases, and 6 bases lay between the germline ends. This CDR3 comprises 13 residues. CDR1 is LGHNA, CDR2 YNFKEQ, per germline.

This clonotype was recorded many times. The CDR3 coding sequence is TGTGCCAGCAGACCGGACAGGGCGGGCTCCTACGAGCAGTACTTC. Its protein product is CASRPDRAGSYEQYF. The chain employs TRBV6-5 and TRBJ2-7, with TRBD1 matching 8 bases. V gave up 6 bases and J gave up 0 bases; unmatched junction bases: 7. The length of the CDR3 is 15 residues. Germline V CDR1 and CDR2: MNHEY, SVGAGI.

The chain joins TRBV12-3 or TRBV12-4 to TRBJ1-1, with D possibly being TRBD1 (6 bases). The length of the CDR3 is 15 residues. Trimming shortened V by 0 bases and J by 4 bases, and 12 bases separated the two germline ends. CDR3 in amino acids: CASSLAGGVRTEAFF. The CDR3 DNA follows: TGTGCCAGCAGTTTAGCAGGGGGAGTTCGCACTGAAGCTTTCTTT.

This clonotype has only a few counts. The chain couples TRBV28 to TRBJ2-1; TRBD1 is a possible D gene (5 bases). CDR3 length: 13 amino acids. V was shortened by 3 bases and J by 7 bases, with 10 bases between the two germline ends. CDR1 is MDHEN, CDR2 SYDVKM, per germline. CDR3 sequence reads: CASSFRQQNEQFF. The CDR3 DNA reads TGTGCCAGCAGTTTCCGACAGCAAAATGAGCAGTTCTTC.

V is TRBV12-3 or TRBV12-4 and J is TRBJ2-1; 14 bases are a match to TRBD2. Losses at the gene ends were 3 bases for V and 6 bases for J; bases not matched to a gene: 4. CDR3 length: 16 residues. This CDR3 is CASSFLGLAGGNEQFF. The CDR3 nucleotides read TGTGCCAGCAGTTTCCTAGGACTAGCGGGGGGCAATGAGCAGTTCTTC.

This clonotype was observed a few times. The chain is built from TRBV7-9 and TRBJ1-2; D not certain. Deletions cut 6 bases from V and 4 bases from J, with 9 bases between. This CDR3 region has 12 residues. Looked up from germline, CDR1 is SEHNR and CDR2 is FQNEAQ (reference sequence). The CDR3 loop is CASRSGSYGYTF. DNA for the CDR3: TGTGCCAGCAGATCGGGGAGCTATGGCTACACCTTC. The full variable domain, in which reference TRBV7-9 and TRBJ1-2 provide the parts outside the CDR3, is DTGVSQNPRHKITKRGQNVTFRCDPISEHNRLYWYRQTLGQGPEFLTYFQNEAQLEKSRLLSDRFSAERPKGSFSTLEIQRTEQGDSAMYLCASRSGSYGYTFGSGTRLTVV.

This clonotype was found a few times. The V gene is TRBV20-1, the J gene TRBJ2-1; a possible D gene is TRBD2 (6 bases). V shed 1 base and J shed 7 bases, with 17 bases lying between them. Germline loops: CDR1 DFQATT, CDR2 SNEGSKA (reference sequence). The length of the CDR3 is 15 residues. Here the CDR3 reads CSARVPTGVVNEQFF. CDR3 in DNA: TGCAGTGCTAGAGTTCCAACGGGAGTGGTAAATGAGCAGTTCTTC.

This clonotype was observed a handful of times. The V gene is TRBV29-1, the J gene TRBJ2-7; D ambiguous. Trimming pared 7 bases from V and 0 bases from J, leaving 10 bases between. The CDR3 loop spans 12 amino acids. Germline V gives CDR1 SQVTM, CDR2 ANQGSEA. The CDR3 DNA reads as TGCAGCGCCGAGGACCGCTCCTACGAGCAGTACTTC. Its translation is CSAEDRSYEQYF.